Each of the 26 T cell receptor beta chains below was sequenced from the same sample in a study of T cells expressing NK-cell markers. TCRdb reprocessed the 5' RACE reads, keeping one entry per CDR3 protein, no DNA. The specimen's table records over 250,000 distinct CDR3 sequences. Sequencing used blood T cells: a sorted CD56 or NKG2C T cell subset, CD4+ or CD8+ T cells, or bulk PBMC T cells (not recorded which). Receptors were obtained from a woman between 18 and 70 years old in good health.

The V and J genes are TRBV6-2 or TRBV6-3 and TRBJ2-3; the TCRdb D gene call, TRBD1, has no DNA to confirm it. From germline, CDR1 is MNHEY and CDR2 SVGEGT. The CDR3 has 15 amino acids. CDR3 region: CASSPPKTEIDTQYF.

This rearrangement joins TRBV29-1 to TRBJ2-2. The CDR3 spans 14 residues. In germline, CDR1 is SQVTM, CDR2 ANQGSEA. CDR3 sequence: CSAVDQTSTGELFF.

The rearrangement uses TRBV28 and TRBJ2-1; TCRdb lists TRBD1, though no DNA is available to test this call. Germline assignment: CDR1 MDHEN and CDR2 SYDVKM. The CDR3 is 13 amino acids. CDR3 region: CAYRGSHYNEQFF. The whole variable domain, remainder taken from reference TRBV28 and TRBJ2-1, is DVKVTQSSRYLVKRTGEKVFLECVQDMDHENMFWYRQDPGLGLRLIYFSYDVKMKEKGDIPEGYSVSREKKERFSLILESASTNQTSMYLCAYRGSHYNEQFFGPGTRLTVL.

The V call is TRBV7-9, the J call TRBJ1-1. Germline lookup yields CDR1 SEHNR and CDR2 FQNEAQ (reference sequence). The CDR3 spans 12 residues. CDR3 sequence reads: CASTFSGGEAFF.

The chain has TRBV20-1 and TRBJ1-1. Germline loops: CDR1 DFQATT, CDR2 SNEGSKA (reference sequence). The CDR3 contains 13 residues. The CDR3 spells CSATVRKNTEAFF.

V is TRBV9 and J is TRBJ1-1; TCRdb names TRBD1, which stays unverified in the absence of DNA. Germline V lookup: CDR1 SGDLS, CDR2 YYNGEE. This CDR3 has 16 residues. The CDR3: CASSVAGQIMNTEAFF.

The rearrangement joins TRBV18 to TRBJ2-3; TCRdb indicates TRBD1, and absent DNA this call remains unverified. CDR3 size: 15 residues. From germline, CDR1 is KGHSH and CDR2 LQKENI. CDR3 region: CASSPSRQDGDTQYF.

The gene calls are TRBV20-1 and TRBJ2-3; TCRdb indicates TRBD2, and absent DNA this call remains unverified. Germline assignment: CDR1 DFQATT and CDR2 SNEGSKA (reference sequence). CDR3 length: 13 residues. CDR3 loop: CRLEVGGTDTQYF.

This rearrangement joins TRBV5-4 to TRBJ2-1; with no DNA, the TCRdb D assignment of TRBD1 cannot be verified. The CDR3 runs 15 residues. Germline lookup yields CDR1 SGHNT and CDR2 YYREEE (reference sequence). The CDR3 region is CASSAPGTLYNEQFF.

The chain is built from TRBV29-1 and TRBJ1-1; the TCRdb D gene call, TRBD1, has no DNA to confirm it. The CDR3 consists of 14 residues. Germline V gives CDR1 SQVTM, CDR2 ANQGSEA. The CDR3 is CSVVNRRMNTEAFF.

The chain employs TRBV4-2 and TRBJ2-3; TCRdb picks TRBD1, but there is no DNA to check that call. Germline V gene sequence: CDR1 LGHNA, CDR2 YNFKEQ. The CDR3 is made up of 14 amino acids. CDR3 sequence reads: CASSQDGTTDTQYF.

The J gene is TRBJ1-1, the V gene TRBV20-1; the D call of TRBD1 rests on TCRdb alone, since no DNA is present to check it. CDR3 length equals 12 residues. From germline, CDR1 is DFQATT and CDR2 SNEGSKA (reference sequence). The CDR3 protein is CSARTPDGRTFF.

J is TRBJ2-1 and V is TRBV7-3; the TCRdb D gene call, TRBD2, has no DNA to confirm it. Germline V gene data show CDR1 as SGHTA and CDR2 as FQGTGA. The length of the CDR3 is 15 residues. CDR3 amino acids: CASRRSGGAYNEQFF.

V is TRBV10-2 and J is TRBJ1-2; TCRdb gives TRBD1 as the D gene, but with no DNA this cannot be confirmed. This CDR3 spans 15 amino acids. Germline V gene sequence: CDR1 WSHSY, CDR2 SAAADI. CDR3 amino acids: CASSDRQASRGDYTF.

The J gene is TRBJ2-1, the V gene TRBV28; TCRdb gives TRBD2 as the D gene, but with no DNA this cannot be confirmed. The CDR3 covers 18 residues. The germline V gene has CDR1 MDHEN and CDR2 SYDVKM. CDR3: CASSHSRLAQSSYNEQFF.

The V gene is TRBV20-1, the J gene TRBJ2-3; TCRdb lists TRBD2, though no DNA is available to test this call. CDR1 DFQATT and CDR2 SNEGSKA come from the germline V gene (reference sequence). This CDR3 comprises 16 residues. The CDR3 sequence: CSAIGTSGAPTDTQYF.

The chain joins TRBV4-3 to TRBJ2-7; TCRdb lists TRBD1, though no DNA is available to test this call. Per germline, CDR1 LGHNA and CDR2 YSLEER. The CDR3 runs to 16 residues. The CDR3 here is CASSQVSGTGAYEQYF.

The CDR3 region is CASSHTGAQPQHF. The rearrangement joins TRBV19 to TRBJ1-5; the D call from TCRdb, TRBD1, cannot be confirmed without DNA. Germline CDR1 reads LNHDA; CDR2 reads SQIVND (reference sequence). The CDR3 is made up of 13 amino acids.

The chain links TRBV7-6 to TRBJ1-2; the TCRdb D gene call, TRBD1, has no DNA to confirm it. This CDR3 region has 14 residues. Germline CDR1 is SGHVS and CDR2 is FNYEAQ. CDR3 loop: CASSLDQGGYGYTF. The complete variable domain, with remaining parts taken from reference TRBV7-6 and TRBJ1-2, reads GAGVSQSPRYKVTKRGQDVALRCDPISGHVSLYWYRQALGQGPEFLTYFNYEAQQDKSGLPNDRFSAERPEGSISTLTIQRTEQRDSAMYRCASSLDQGGYGYTFGSGTRLTVV.

The CDR3 sequence is CASSLFRGGWNEQFF. This chain connects TRBV7-2 to TRBJ2-1; without DNA, the TCRdb call of TRBD1 cannot be checked. CDR3 size: 15 residues. Germline V gives CDR1 SGHTA, CDR2 FQGNSA.

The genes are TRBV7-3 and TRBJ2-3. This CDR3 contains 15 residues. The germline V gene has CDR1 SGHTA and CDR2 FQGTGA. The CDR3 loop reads CASSLTLGSPDTQYF.

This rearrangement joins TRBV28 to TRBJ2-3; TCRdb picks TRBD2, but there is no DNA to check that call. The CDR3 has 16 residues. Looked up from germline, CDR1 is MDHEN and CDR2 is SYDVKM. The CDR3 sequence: CASNLGGRGGSDTQYF.

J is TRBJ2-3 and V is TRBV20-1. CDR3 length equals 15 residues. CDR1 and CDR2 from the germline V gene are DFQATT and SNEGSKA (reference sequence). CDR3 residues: CSARDLTSGTDTQYF.

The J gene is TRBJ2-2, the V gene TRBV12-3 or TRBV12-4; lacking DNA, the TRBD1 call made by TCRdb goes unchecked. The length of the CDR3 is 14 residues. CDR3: CASSTSTGSGELFF.

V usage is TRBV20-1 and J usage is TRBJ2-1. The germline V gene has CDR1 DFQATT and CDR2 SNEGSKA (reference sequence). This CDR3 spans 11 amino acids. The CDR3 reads CSAPTRNEQFF.

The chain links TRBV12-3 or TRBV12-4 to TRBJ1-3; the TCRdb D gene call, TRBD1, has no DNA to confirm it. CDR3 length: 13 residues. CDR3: CASRRTGRNTIYF.